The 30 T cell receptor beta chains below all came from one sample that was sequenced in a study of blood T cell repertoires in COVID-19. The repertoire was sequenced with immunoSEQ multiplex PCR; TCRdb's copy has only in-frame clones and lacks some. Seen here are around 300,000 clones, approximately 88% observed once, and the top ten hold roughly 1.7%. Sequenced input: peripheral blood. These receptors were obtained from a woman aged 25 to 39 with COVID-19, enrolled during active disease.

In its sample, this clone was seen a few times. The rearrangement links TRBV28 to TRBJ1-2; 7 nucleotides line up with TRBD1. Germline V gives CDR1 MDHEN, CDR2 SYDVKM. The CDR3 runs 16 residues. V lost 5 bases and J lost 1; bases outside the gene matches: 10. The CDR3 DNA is TGTGCCAGCAGTCCCCCGCGCCACAGGGGTAACTATGGCTACACCTTC. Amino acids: CASSPPRHRGNYGYTF.

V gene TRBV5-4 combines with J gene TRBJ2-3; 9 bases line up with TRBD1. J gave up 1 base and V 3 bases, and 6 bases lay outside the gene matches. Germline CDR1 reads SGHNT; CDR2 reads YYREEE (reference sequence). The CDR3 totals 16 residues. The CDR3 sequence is CASSWGDRAGTDTQYF. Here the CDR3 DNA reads TGTGCCAGCAGCTGGGGGGACAGGGCGGGCACAGATACGCAGTATTTT. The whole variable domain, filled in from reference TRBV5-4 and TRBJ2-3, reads ETGVTQSPTHLIKTRGQQVTLRCSSQSGHNTVSWYQQALGQGPQFIFQYYREEENGRGNFPPRFSGLQFPNYSSELNVNALELDDSALYLCASSWGDRAGTDTQYFGPGTRLTVL.

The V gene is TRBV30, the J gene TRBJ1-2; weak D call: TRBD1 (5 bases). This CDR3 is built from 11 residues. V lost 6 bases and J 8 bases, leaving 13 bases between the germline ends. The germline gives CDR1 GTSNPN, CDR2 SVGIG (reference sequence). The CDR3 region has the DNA TGTGCCTGTATACTTAGGGGAGGCTACACCTTC. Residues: CACILRGGYTF. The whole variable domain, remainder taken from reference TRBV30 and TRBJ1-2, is SQTIHQWPATLVQPVGSPLSLECTVEGTSNPNLYWYRQAAGRGLQLLFYSVGIGQISSEVPQNLSASRPQDRQFILSSKKLLLSDSGFYLCACILRGGYTFGSGTRLTVV.

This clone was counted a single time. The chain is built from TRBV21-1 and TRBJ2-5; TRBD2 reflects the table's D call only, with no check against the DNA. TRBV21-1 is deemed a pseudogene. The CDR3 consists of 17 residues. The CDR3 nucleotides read TGTGCCAGCAGCAAAGACACGCCTAAGCGATGCCGAGAGACCCAGTACTTC. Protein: CASSKDTPKRCRETQYF.

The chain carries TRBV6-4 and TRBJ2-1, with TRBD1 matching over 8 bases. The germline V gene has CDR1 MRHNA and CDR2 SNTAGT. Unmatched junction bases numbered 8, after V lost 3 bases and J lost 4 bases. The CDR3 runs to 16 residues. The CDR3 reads CASSEAGTGEYNEQFF. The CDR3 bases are TGTGCCAGCAGTGAAGCCGGGACAGGCGAATACAATGAGCAGTTCTTC.

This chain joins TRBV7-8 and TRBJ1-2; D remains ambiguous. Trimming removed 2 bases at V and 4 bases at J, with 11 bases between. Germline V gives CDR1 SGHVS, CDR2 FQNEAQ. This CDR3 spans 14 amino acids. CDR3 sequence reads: CASSLREGSYGYTF. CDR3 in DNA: TGTGCCAGCAGCTTACGGGAAGGGAGCTATGGCTACACCTTC. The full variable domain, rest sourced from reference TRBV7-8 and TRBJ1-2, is GAGVSQSPRYKVAKRGQDVALRCDPISGHVSLFWYQQALGQGPEFLTYFQNEAQLDKSGLPSDRFFAERPEGSVSTLKIQRTQQEDSAVYLCASSLREGSYGYTFGSGTRLTVV.

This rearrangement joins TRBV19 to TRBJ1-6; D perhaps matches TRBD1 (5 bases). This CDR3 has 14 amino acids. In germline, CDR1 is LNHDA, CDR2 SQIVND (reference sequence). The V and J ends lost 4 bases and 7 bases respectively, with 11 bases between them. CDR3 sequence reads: CASSNRQLNSPLHF. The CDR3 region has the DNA TGTGCCAGTAGTAACAGGCAGTTGAATTCACCCCTCCACTTT.

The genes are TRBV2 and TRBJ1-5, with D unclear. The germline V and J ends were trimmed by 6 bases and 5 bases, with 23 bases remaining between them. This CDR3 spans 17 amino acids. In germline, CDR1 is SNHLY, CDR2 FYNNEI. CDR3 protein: CASSLLNGAAWDQPQHF. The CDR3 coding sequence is TGTGCCAGCAGCCTATTAAACGGAGCCGCTTGGGATCAGCCCCAGCATTTT.

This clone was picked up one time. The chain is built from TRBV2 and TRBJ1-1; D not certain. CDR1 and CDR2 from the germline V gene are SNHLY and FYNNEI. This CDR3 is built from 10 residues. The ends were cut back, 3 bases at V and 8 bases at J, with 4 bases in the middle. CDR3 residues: CASSDQEAFF. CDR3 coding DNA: TGTGCCAGCAGTGACCAGGAAGCTTTCTTT. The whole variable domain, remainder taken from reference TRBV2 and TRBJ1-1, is EPEVTQTPSHQVTQMGQEVILRCVPISNHLYFYWYRQILGQKVEFLVSFYNNEISEKSEIFDDQFSVERPDGSNFTLKIRSTKLEDSAMYFCASSDQEAFFGQGTRLTVV.

Written as DNA, the CDR3 is TGTGCCAGCAGCTCCCTGACAGAACCGGTCGAGCAGTACTTC. It encodes CASSSLTEPVEQYF. The genes are TRBV11-2 and TRBJ2-7, with D possibly matching TRBD1 (5 bases). The V and J ends lost 4 bases and 6 bases respectively, with 16 bases between them. The CDR3 runs to 14 residues. Germline CDR1 is SGHAT and CDR2 is FQNNGV.

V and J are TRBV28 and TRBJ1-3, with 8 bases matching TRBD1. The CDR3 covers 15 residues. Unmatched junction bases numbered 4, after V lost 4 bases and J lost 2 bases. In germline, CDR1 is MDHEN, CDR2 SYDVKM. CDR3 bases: TGTGCCAGCAGTTGGCCAGGGGGCACTGGAAACACCATATATTTT. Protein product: CASSWPGGTGNTIYF.

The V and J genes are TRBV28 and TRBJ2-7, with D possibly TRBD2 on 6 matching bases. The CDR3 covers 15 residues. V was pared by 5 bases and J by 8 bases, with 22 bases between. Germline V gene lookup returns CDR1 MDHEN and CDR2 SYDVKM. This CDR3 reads CASSPGDSMIRKQYV. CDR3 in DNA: TGTGCCAGCAGTCCGGGGGACTCTATGATACGAAAGCAGTACGTC.

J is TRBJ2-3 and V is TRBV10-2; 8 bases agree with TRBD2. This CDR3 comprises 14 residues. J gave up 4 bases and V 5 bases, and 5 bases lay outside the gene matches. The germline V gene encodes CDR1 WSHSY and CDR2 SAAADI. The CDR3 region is CASSPGGEADTQYF. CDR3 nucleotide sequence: TGCGCCAGCAGTCCGGGGGGGGAGGCAGATACGCAGTATTTT.

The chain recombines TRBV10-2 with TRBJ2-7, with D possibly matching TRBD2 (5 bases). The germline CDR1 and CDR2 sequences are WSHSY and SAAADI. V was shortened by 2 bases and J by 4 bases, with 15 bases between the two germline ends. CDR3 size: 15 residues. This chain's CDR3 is CASSELASRGYEQYF. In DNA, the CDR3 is TGCGCCAGCAGTGAGCTGGCGAGCCGCGGGTACGAGCAGTACTTC.

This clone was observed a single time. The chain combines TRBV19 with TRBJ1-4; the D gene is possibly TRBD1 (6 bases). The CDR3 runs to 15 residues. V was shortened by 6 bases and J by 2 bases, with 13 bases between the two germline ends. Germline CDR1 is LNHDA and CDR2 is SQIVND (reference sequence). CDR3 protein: CASRGRGGTNEKLFF. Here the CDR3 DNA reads TGTGCCAGTAGGGGCAGGGGAGGGACTAATGAAAAACTGTTTTTT.

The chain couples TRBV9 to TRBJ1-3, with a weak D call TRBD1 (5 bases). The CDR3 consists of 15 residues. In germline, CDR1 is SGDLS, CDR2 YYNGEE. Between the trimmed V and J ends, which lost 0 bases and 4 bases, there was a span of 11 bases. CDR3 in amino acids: CASSVEPRAGNTIYF. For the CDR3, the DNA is TGTGCCAGCAGCGTAGAACCCAGGGCCGGAAACACCATATATTTT.

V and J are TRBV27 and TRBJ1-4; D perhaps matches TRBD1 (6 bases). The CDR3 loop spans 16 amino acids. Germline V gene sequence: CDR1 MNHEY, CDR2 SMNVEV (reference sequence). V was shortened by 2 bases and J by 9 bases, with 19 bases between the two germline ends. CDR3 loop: CASSLTPTGPYQKLFF. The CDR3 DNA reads TGTGCCAGCAGTTTAACTCCGACAGGCCCCTACCAAAAACTGTTTTTT.

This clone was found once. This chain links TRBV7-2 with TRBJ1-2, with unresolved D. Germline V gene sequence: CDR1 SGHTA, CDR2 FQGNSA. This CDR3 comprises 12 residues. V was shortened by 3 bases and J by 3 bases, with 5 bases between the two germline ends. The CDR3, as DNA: TGTGCCAGCAGCTTTCCGGACTATGGCTACACCTTC. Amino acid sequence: CASSFPDYGYTF.

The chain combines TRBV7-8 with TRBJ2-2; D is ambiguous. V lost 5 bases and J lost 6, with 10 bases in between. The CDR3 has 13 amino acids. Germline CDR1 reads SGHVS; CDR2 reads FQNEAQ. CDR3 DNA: TGTGCCAGCAGCCCGCGCGGATCCGGGGAGCTGTTTTTT. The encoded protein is CASSPRGSGELFF.

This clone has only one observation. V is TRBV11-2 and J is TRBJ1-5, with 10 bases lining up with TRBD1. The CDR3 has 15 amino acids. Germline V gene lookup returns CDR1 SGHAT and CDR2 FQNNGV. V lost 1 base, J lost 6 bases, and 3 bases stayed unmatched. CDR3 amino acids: CASSLGQGASQPQHF. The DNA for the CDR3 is TGTGCCAGCAGCTTAGGACAGGGGGCTTCTCAGCCCCAGCATTTT.

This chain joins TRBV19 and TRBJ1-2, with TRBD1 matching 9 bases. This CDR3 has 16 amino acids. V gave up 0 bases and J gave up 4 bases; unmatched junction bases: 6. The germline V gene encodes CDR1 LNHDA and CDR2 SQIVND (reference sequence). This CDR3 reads CASSIDWTGVAYGYTF. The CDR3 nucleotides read TGTGCCAGTAGTATAGATTGGACAGGGGTGGCCTATGGCTACACCTTC. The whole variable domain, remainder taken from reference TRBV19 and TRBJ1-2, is DGGITQSPKYLFRKEGQNVTLSCEQNLNHDAMYWYRQDPGQGLRLIYYSQIVNDFQKGDIAEGYSVSREKKESFPLTVTSAQKNPTAFYLCASSIDWTGVAYGYTFGSGTRLTVV.

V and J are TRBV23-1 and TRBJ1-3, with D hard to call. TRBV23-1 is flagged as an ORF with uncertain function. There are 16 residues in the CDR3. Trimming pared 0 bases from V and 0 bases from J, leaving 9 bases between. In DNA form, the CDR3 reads TGCGCCAGCAGTCAATCGAGGCATTACTCTGGAAACACCATATATTTT. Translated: CASSQSRHYSGNTIYF.

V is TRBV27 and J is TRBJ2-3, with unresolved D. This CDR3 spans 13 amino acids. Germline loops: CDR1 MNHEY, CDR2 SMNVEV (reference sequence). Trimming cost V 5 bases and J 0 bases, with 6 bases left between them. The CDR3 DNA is TGTGCCAGCAGTCTCTTCAGCACAGATACGCAGTATTTT. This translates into CASSLFSTDTQYF.

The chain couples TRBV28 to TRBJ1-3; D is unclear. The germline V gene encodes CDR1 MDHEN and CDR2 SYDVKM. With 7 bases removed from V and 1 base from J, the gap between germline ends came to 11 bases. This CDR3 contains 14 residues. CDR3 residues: CASKFAGSGNTIYF. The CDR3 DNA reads TGTGCCAGCAAGTTTGCGGGGTCTGGAAACACCATATATTTT.

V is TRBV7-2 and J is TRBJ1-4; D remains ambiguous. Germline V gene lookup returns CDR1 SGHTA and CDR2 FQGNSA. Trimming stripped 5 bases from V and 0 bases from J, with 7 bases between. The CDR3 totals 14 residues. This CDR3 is CASSPTATNEKLFF. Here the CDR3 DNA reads TGTGCCAGCAGCCCGACTGCAACTAATGAAAAACTGTTTTTT.

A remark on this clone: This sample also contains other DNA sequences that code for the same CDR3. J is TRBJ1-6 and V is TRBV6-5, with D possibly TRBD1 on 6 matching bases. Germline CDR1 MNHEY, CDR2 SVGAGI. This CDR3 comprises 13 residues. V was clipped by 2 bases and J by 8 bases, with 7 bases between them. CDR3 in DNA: TGTGCCAGCAGTTACAGGGGGTATTCACCCCTCCACTTT. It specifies CASSYRGYSPLHF.

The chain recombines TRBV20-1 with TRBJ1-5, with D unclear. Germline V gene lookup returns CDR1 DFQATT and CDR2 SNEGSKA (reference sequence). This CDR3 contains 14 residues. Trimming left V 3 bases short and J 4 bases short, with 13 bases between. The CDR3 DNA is TGCAGTGCTAGTATTGCAGGTGGGAATCAGCCCCAGCATTTT. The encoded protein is CSASIAGGNQPQHF.

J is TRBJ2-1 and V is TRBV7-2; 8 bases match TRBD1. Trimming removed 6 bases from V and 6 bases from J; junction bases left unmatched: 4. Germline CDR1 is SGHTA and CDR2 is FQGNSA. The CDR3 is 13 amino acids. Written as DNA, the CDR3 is TGTGCCAGCAGACCAACAGGGGGCAATGAGCAGTTCTTC. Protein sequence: CASRPTGGNEQFF.

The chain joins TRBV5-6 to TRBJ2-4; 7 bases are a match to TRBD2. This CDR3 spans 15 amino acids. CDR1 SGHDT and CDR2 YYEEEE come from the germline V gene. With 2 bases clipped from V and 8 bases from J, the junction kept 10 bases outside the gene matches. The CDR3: CASSFPAGVRDIQYF. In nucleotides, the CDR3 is TGTGCCAGCAGCTTCCCGGCGGGGGTCCGGGACATTCAGTACTTC.

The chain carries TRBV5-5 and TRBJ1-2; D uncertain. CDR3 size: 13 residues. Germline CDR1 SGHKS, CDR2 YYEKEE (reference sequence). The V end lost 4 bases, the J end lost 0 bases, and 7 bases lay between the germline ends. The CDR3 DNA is TGTGCCAGCAGCCGGGGAACTAACTATGGCTACACCTTC. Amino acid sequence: CASSRGTNYGYTF.